A single sample gave rise to the 24 T cell receptor beta chains below, sequenced in a study of T-cell reconstitution after alpha-beta-depleted transplantation in children. Unique molecular identifiers were incorporated during preparation of the TCRbeta library. TCRdb reanalysed the PCR reads using MiXCR and keeps one entry per CDR3 protein. The table lists 250,000 to 300,000 distinct CDR3 sequences, around 9.6% of them singletons. This specimen was PBMCs from the stem cell graft donor, taken from the stem cell graft. Receptors were obtained from a human donor who donated a stem cell graft to a child with SCID.

This clonotype has ten or more counts. The junction differs from germline at one of its ends, possibly a read error. The J gene is TRBJ2-5, the V gene TRBV12-3 or TRBV12-4; D is ambiguous. The CDR3 extends over 12 amino acids. The chain's CDR3 is CASSFSSTVLSF. In nucleotides, the CDR3 is TGTGCCAGCAGTTTCTCCTCGACCGTGCTAAGCTTC.

The rearrangement joins TRBV20-1 to TRBJ1-1, with D perhaps matching TRBD1 (5 bases). The V and J ends lost 2 bases and 7 bases respectively, with 17 bases between them. This CDR3 is 14 amino acids long. CDR1 DFQATT and CDR2 SNEGSKA come from the germline V gene (reference sequence). CDR3 region: CSARPGTDYFEAFF. For the CDR3, the DNA is TGCAGTGCTAGACCCGGGACGGACTACTTTGAAGCTTTCTTT.

This clonotype has more than one count but fewer than ten. At one end, the junction sequence differs from germline, possibly due to a read error. The chain combines TRBV2 with TRBJ2-3; TRBD2 matches at 8 bases. The germline V gene has CDR1 SNHLY and CDR2 FYNNEI. The CDR3 contains 14 residues. The CDR3 coding sequence is TGTGCTAGCAACCGGGAGGGGGACCCAGATACGCAGTATTTT. This codes for CASNREGDPDTQYF.

This clonotype was seen only a few times. V usage is TRBV2 and J usage is TRBJ2-1, with D possibly TRBD1 on 5 matching bases. The V gene's germline CDR1 is SNHLY and CDR2 FYNNEI. V was clipped by 6 bases and J by 5 bases, with 17 bases between them. The CDR3 extends over 15 amino acids. The CDR3 loop reads CASSDLGQVNNEQFF. The CDR3 region has the DNA TGTGCCAGCAGCGACCTCGGACAAGTCAACAATGAGCAGTTCTTC.

At least ten counts were recorded for this clonotype. The rearrangement links TRBV3-1 to TRBJ1-6, with 9 bases matching TRBD1. The CDR3 consists of 16 residues. The germline V gene encodes CDR1 LGHDT and CDR2 YNNKEL (reference sequence). V was pared by 4 bases and J by 6 bases, with 7 bases of the junction left unmatched. CDR3 residues: CASSPLGTGSNSPLHF. CDR3 bases: TGTGCCAGCAGCCCCCTGGGGACAGGGAGTAATTCACCCCTCCACTTT.

The sample holds a few counts of this clonotype. The chain employs TRBV19 and TRBJ2-4; D not certain. Trimming left V 8 bases short and J 0 bases short, with 14 bases between. Looked up from germline, CDR1 is LNHDA and CDR2 is SQIVND (reference sequence). The CDR3 length is 15 residues. The CDR3 DNA sequence: TGTGCCAGTTACTCTAATGAACTAGCCAAAAACATTCAGTACTTC. Its protein is CASYSNELAKNIQYF.

The chain links TRBV9 to TRBJ2-1; a weak D match, TRBD1 (5 bases). CDR1 and CDR2 (germline): SGDLS, YYNGEE. This CDR3 has 16 residues. V shed 0 bases and J shed 4 bases, with 14 bases lying between them. This chain's CDR3 is CASSVDSWGPYNEQFF. The DNA for the CDR3 is TGTGCCAGCAGCGTAGATAGCTGGGGCCCATACAATGAGCAGTTCTTC.

In this sample, this clonotype turned up many times. The chain carries TRBV12-3 or TRBV12-4 and TRBJ2-6, with unresolved D. V was clipped by 6 bases and J by 0 bases, with 3 bases between them. This CDR3 contains 13 residues. This CDR3 is CASRDSGANVLTF. Here the CDR3 DNA reads TGTGCCAGCAGAGACTCTGGGGCCAACGTCCTGACTTTC.

This clonotype showed up just a few times. This sequence joins TRBV6-1 and TRBJ1-1; maybe TRBD1 (6 bases). Germline-derived CDR1 and CDR2 are MNHNS and SASEGT. The CDR3 spans 15 residues. Between the trimmed V and J ends, which lost 4 bases and 4 bases, there was a span of 16 bases. In DNA form, the CDR3 reads TGTGCCAGCAGTGGGGCTGGGGGAGGGGGCACTGAAGCTTTCTTT. Its protein product is CASSGAGGGGTEAFF.

The chain carries TRBV3-1 and TRBJ2-2, with no clear D. Trimming pared 2 bases from V and 2 bases from J, leaving 6 bases between. Germline V gene lookup returns CDR1 LGHDT and CDR2 YNNKEL (reference sequence). This CDR3 has 14 residues. The CDR3 DNA reads TGTGCCAGCAGCCAACTGACAAACACCGGGGAGCTGTTTTTT. Residues: CASSQLTNTGELFF.

This clonotype was seen many times. The chain links TRBV12-3 or TRBV12-4 to TRBJ2-3, with D tentatively TRBD2 (7 bases). The ends were cut back, 4 bases at V and 6 bases at J, with 14 bases in the middle. The CDR3 has 14 amino acids. The CDR3 region is CASSSGGPLDTQYF. The CDR3 DNA sequence: TGTGCCAGCAGTTCGGGGGGCCCGCTTGATACGCAGTATTTT.

CDR3 DNA: TGTGCCAGCAGCTCCCAAACAGGGTCTGAAGCTTTCTTT. Translated: CASSSQTGSEAFF. The chain employs TRBV7-2 and TRBJ1-1; TRBD1 might be the D (6 bases). Trimming pared 4 bases from V and 6 bases from J, leaving 12 bases between. CDR3 length: 13 amino acids. In germline, CDR1 is SGHTA, CDR2 FQGNSA.

This chain links TRBV7-9 with TRBJ1-6; D is undetermined. Germline-derived CDR1 and CDR2 are SEHNR and FQNEAQ (reference sequence). V shed 5 bases and J shed 13 bases, with 15 bases lying between them. The CDR3 is made up of 13 amino acids. CDR3 in amino acids: CASSQGGGLPLHF. Written as DNA, the CDR3 is TGTGCCAGCAGCCAAGGAGGTGGGCTGCCCCTCCACTTT.

This rearrangement joins TRBV5-1 to TRBJ2-3, with a possible D match to TRBD1 (5 bases). The V and J ends lost 1 base and 7 bases respectively, with 13 bases between them. The CDR3 length is 14 residues. Looked up from germline, CDR1 is SGHRS and CDR2 is YFSETQ. CDR3 region: CASSLSGNRNTQYF. As DNA, the CDR3 is TGCGCCAGCAGCTTGTCAGGGAACCGGAATACGCAGTATTTT.

The chain has TRBV12-3 or TRBV12-4 and TRBJ2-7; D unclear. This CDR3 spans 14 amino acids. The V end lost 10 bases, the J end lost 0 bases, and 16 bases lay between the germline ends. CDR3 amino acids: CATRSSGDSYEQYF. In DNA, the CDR3 is TGTGCCACCCGTAGTTCTGGCGACTCCTACGAGCAGTACTTC.

The table lists this clonotype with a few counts. This sequence joins TRBV7-2 and TRBJ2-7, with D possibly being TRBD2 (7 bases). The germline CDR1 and CDR2 sequences are SGHTA and FQGNSA. V gave up 0 bases and J gave up 2 bases, with 14 bases separating them. The CDR3 is made up of 16 amino acids. CDR3 DNA: TGTGCCAGCAGCTTAGCGAGGAGGGGGGGTGCCTACGAGCAGTACTTC. Residues: CASSLARRGGAYEQYF.

The rearrangement joins TRBV20-1 to TRBJ1-1; D may be TRBD1 (5 bases). V dropped 4 bases and J dropped 0 bases, with 9 bases sitting between them. There are 13 residues in the CDR3. CDR1 is DFQATT and CDR2 is SNEGSKA in the germline V gene (reference sequence). The CDR3 nucleotides read TGCAGTGCTATGCAGGGCTTGAACACTGAAGCTTTCTTT. Amino acids: CSAMQGLNTEAFF.

The V call is TRBV7-9, the J call TRBJ2-6; no clear D. Germline V CDR1 and CDR2: SEHNR, FQNEAQ (reference sequence). This CDR3 contains 15 residues. V was shortened by 4 bases and J by 4 bases, with 11 bases between the two germline ends. CDR3 sequence (DNA): TGTGCCAGCAGCTCCACAGTTACCGGGGCCAACGTCCTGACTTTC. Translated, it gives CASSSTVTGANVLTF.

This clonotype showed up just a few times. The chain links TRBV20-1 to TRBJ1-3; D may be TRBD1 (5 bases). The CDR3 is 12 residues long. The germline V gene has CDR1 DFQATT and CDR2 SNEGSKA (reference sequence). CDR3 DNA sequence: TGCGGCGCAGGGCTGTGGGGAAACACCATATATTTT. Translation: CGAGLWGNTIYF.

This clonotype was seen ten or more times. This chain joins TRBV10-3 and TRBJ1-2; possible D gene TRBD1, 6 bases. V lost 3 bases and J 0 bases, leaving 8 bases between the germline ends. This CDR3 spans 14 amino acids. In germline, CDR1 is ENHRY, CDR2 SYGVKD. CDR3 DNA sequence: TGTGCCATCAGTGACGGGACAACTAACTATGGCTACACCTTC. This translates into CAISDGTTNYGYTF.

This clonotype has ten or more counts. The genes are TRBV5-5 and TRBJ1-1; tentative D call: TRBD1 (5 bases). Germline loops: CDR1 SGHKS, CDR2 YYEKEE (reference sequence). There are 13 residues in the CDR3. V gave up 5 bases and J gave up 1 base, with 9 bases separating them. CDR3 loop: CASRYQGNTEAFF. In DNA, the CDR3 is TGTGCCAGCAGATACCAGGGGAACACTGAAGCTTTCTTT.

This clonotype was observed a few times. J is TRBJ1-1 and V is TRBV5-1, with 8 nucleotides matching TRBD1. CDR3 length equals 15 residues. J lost 2 bases, V lost 4 bases, and 7 bases had no gene match. Germline values: CDR1 SGHRS, CDR2 YFSETQ. The CDR3 protein is CASSPGQGFNTEAFF. The CDR3 nucleotides are TGCGCCAGCAGCCCAGGACAGGGATTTAACACTGAAGCTTTCTTT. Full variable domain (missing parts from reference TRBV5-1 and TRBJ1-1): KAGVTQTPRYLIKTRGQQVTLSCSPISGHRSVSWYQQTPGQGLQFLFEYFSETQRNKGNFPGRFSGRQFSNSRSEMNVSTLELGDSALYLCASSPGQGFNTEAFFGQGTRLTVV.

The chain recombines TRBV3-1 with TRBJ2-1; D gene ambiguous. CDR3 length equals 14 residues. Trimming removed 4 bases from V and 7 bases from J, with 14 bases in between. CDR1 LGHDT and CDR2 YNNKEL come from the germline V gene (reference sequence). The CDR3 sequence: CASSPTPLKNEQFF. The CDR3 DNA reads TGTGCCAGCAGCCCAACCCCTCTTAAAAATGAGCAGTTCTTC.

This clonotype was found a few times. The chain joins TRBV29-1 to TRBJ2-3, with D uncertain. CDR1 is SQVTM, CDR2 ANQGSEA, per germline. V was clipped by 8 bases and J by 0 bases, with 15 bases between them. The CDR3 length is 14 residues. The DNA for the CDR3 is TGCAGCACCTCAACCGGACGGAGCACAGATACGCAGTATTTT. This gives the protein CSTSTGRSTDTQYF.